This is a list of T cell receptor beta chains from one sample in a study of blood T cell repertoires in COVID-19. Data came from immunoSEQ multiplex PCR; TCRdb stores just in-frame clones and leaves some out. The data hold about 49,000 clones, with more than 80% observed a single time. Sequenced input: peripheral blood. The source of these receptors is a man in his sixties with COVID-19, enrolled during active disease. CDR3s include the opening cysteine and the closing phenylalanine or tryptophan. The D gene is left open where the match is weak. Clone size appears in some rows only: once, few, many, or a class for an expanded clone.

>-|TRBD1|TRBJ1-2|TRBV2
CASIPMDRGSRGGGYTF
TGTGCCAGCATTCCAATGGACAGGGGGAGCCGAGGGGGCGGCTACACCTTC
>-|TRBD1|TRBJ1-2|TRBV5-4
CASSLGPGQGRGYTF
TGTGCCAGCAGCTTGGGGCCTGGACAGGGTCGTGGCTACACCTTC
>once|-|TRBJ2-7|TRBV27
CASSIKPGHSYEQYF
TGTGCCAGCAGTATCAAACCGGGACACAGCTACGAGCAGTACTTC
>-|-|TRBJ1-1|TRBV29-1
CSVGPGILDEAFF
TGCAGCGTTGGGCCAGGGATCTTAGACGAAGCTTTCTTT
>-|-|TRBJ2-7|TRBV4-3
CASSQDTGTYEQYF
TGCGCCAGCAGCCAAGATACGGGAACCTACGAGCAGTACTTC
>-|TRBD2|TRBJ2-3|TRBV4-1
CASSLTSGLVTDTQYF
TGCGCCAGCAGCCTGACTAGCGGGCTGGTCACAGATACGCAGTATTTT
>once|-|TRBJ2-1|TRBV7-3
CASSLIGVPYNEQFF
TGTGCCAGCAGCTTAATAGGGGTTCCCTACAATGAGCAGTTCTTC
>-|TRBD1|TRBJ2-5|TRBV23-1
CASSLGRGNRDIGETQYF
TGCGCCAGCAGCCTAGGCAGGGGGAACAGGGACATAGGGGAGACCCAGTACTTC
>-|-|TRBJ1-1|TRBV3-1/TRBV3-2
CASSQGPVTGHTEAFF
TGTGCCAGCAGCCAAGGCCCAGTGACAGGTCACACTGAAGCTTTCTTT
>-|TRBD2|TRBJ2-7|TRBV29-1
CSVEGTSGVEF
TGCAGCGTAGAAGGGACTAGCGGGGTGGAATTC
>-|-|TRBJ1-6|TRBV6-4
CASSENRVYNSPLHF
TGTGCCAGCAGTGAGAACAGAGTCTATAATTCACCCCTCCACTTT
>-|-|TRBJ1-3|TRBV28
CASSYGDGGLGNTIYF
TGTGCCAGCAGTTATGGGGACGGGGGACTAGGAAACACCATATATTTT
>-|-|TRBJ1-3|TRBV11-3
CASSGHHPGNTIYF
TGTGCCAGCAGTGGACACCACCCGGGAAACACCATATATTTT
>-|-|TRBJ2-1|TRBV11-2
CASSTWARRDNEQFF
TGTGCCAGCAGCACCTGGGCCCGGAGGGACAATGAGCAGTTCTTC
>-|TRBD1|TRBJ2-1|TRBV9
CASSVGDRGNEQFF
TGTGCCAGCAGCGTAGGGGACAGGGGAAATGAGCAGTTCTTC
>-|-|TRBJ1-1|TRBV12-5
CASLGVKNTEAFF
TGTGCTAGTCTAGGGGTTAAGAACACTGAAGCTTTCTTT
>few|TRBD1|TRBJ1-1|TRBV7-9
CASSLGGRGRFLNTEAFF
TGTGCCAGCAGCTTAGGTGGCAGGGGGCGATTCTTGAACACTGAAGCTTTCTTT
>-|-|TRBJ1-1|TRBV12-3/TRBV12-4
CASSTRTGTEAFF
TGTGCCAGCAGTACCCGGACGGGAACTGAAGCTTTCTTT
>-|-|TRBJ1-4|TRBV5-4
CASSFRAATNEKLFF
TGTGCCAGCAGCTTCAGGGCTGCAACTAATGAAAAACTGTTTTTT